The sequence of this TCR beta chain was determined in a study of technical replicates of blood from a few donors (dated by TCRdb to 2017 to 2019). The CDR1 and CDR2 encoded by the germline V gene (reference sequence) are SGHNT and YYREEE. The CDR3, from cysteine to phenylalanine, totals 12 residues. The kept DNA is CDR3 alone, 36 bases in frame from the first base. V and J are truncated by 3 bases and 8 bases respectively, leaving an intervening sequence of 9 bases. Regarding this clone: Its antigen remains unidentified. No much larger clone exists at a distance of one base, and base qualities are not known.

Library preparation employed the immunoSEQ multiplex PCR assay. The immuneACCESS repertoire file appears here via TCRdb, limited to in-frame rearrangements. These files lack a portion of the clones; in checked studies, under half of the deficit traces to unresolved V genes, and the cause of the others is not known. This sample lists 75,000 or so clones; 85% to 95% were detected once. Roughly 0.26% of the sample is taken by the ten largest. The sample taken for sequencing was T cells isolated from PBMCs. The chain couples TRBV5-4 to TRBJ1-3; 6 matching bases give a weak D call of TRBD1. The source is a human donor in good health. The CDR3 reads CASSSQGDTIYF. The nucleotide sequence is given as TGTGCCAGCAGCTCACAGGGAGACACCATATATTTT.